Sequencing of this T cell receptor (beta chain) was carried out in a study of radiation and T cells in renal cell carcinoma. Only in-frame clones appear in the TCRdb table, and some are missing; sequencing was by immunoSEQ multiplex PCR. Altogether about 12,000 clones are present, 25% to 35% being singletons, with the ten largest covering approximately 15%. The treatment was: 15 Gy SBRT to primary tumor, nephrectomy 4 weeks later. Nephrectomy followed 15 Gy stereotactic body radiation by 4 weeks. This CDR3 contains 16 residues. The chain links TRBV21-1 to TRBJ2-7; the table's D gene call, TRBD2, was not cross checked with the DNA. TRBV21-1 counts as a pseudogene. This TCR derives from a man aged 55 to 69 with renal cell carcinoma. The sample in question was tumor tissue, obtained from a patient whose treatment included radiotherapy and nephrectomy. The DNA for the CDR3 is TGTGCCAGCAGCAAAAGCGAATCGACGGCCTCCTACGAGCAGTACGTC. As protein: CASSKSESTASYEQYV.